This TCR beta chain appears in the sequencing data of a study of blood T cell repertoires in COVID-19. Per germline, CDR1 SGHRS and CDR2 YFSETQ. The J segment lost 9 bases and the V segment lost 0 bases, leaving 2 bases of the junction unmatched. This CDR3 contains 14 residues. Repertoires were generated with immunoSEQ multiplex PCR, while TCRdb's copy carries only in-frame clones and drops some. The sample records 310,000 or so clones, roughly 90% being singletons. This TCR was recovered from a woman aged 25 to 39 with COVID-19, enrolled during active disease. V usage is TRBV5-1 and J usage is TRBJ1-6, with 8 bases fitting TRBD1. Source material: peripheral blood. CDR3 residues: CASSLAGTGSPLHF. Here the CDR3 DNA reads TGCGCCAGCAGCTTGGCCGGGACAGGTTCACCCCTCCACTTT.